The present entry profiles one T cell receptor beta chain with its context. Its target is not known. The data stem from a study of OX40 agonist ivuxolimab in advanced cancers. Across the whole study: Dose-escalation patients were diagnosed with hepatocellular carcinoma, melanoma, renal cell cancer or head and neck cancer. A history of anti-PD-1, anti-PD-L1 or anti-CTLA-4 therapy was acceptable, and about 40% had some. Study-level results: Still undetermined is the antigen specificity of the expanded peripheral T cells.

Deletions cut 5 bases from V and 2 bases from J, with 19 bases between. Per the germline V gene, CDR1 is SGHTA and CDR2 is FQGNSA. The CDR3 consists of 16 residues. Using immunoSEQ multiplex PCR, the repertoire was profiled, and TCRdb retains in-frame clones only, with some absent. This table has about 68,000 clones, roughly 84% appearing once. The timepoints at which blood was sampled were baseline, cycle 4 day 1, and cycle 7 day 1. The sequencing used CD4+ or CD8+ T cells sorted from blood, collected in a trial of the OX40 agonist ivuxolimab. V and J are TRBV7-2 and TRBJ2-7; D unclear. The receptor's source is an adult with an advanced solid tumor such as melanoma, head and neck, liver or kidney cancer. The CDR3, as DNA: TGTGCCAGCAGCCCTCGAAATCGTCATACCGCCTACGAGCAGTACTTC. Its protein product is CASSPRNRHTAYEQYF. Based on the CDR3 plus reference TRBV7-2 and TRBJ2-7, the full variable domain is GAGVSQSPSNKVTEKGKDVELRCDPISGHTALYWYRQSLGQGLEFLIYFQGNSAPDKSGLPSDRFSAERTGGSVSTLTIQRTQQEDSAVYLCASSPRNRHTAYEQYFGPGTRLTVT.